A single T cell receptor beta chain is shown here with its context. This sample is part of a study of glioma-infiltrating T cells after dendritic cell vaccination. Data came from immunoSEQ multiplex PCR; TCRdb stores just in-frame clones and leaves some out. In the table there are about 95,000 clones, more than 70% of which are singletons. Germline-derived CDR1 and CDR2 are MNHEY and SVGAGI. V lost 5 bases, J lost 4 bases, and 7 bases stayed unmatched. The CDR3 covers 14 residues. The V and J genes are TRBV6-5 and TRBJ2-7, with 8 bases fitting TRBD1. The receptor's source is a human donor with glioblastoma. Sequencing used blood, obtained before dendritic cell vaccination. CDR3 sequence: CASSADRGRYEQYF. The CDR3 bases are TGTGCCAGCAGTGCTGACAGGGGCCGGTACGAGCAGTACTTC.